Shown below are 18 T cell receptor beta chains from a single sample sequenced in a study of blood T cell repertoires in COVID-19 (dated by TCRdb to 2018 to 2020). The library was prepared using the immunoSEQ multiplex PCR assay. The source is immuneACCESS, and TCRdb retained only in-frame sequences with V and J called. Part of the clones is not carried over; for the studies checked, unresolved V genes explain less than half of this, and the remainder is unexplained. The sample table lists about 120,000 clones, about 85% of them with a count of one. The biggest ten clones account for about 6.2% of the sample. The sequenced sample was peripheral blood. These receptors were obtained from a man older than 75 with active or convalescent COVID-19.

The chain links TRBV9 to TRBJ2-7; 12 bases line up with TRBD2. From germline, CDR1 is SGDLS and CDR2 YYNGEE. Trimming took 0 bases from V and 3 from J; bases not matched to a gene: 1. The CDR3 runs 15 residues. The chain's CDR3 is CASSVGTSGVYEQYF. The CDR3 DNA sequence: TGTGCCAGCAGCGTAGGGACTAGCGGGGTCTACGAGCAGTACTTC.

The chain joins TRBV12-3 or TRBV12-4 to TRBJ2-5; D is undetermined. V was cut by 5 bases and J by 4 bases, with 8 bases left in between. CDR3 length: 12 residues. In nucleotides, the CDR3 is TGTGCCAGCAGTCCGGGTAGAGAGACCCAGTACTTC. This gives the protein CASSPGRETQYF.

V gene TRBV4-1 combines with J gene TRBJ2-1; maybe TRBD1 (5 bases). The germline V gene has CDR1 MGHRA and CDR2 YSYEKL. Trimming stripped 3 bases from V and 6 bases from J, with 12 bases between. The CDR3 loop spans 14 amino acids. The CDR3: CASSQQGSGNEQFF. In DNA form, the CDR3 reads TGCGCCAGCAGCCAGCAGGGTTCTGGCAATGAGCAGTTCTTC.

The chain is built from TRBV6-5 and TRBJ1-3, with 7 bases identical to TRBD1. V shed 5 bases and J 1 base; nucleotides not matched to a gene: 2. Germline V gene lookup returns CDR1 MNHEY and CDR2 SVGAGI. The CDR3 loop spans 14 amino acids. The CDR3 region is CASSLQGSGNTIYF. CDR3 nucleotide sequence: TGTGCCAGCAGTCTACAGGGGTCTGGAAACACCATATATTTT.

The rearrangement uses TRBV6-1 and TRBJ1-1, with D perhaps matching TRBD1 (5 bases). CDR1 and CDR2 from the germline V gene are MNHNS and SASEGT. This CDR3 spans 15 amino acids. Trimming took off 1 base at V and 1 base at J, with 10 bases between the two ends. The CDR3 bases are TGTGCCAGCAGTGAAGTAAGGGGTGGGAACACTGAAGCTTTCTTT. Protein sequence: CASSEVRGGNTEAFF.

The V and J genes are TRBV5-1 and TRBJ2-2; 12 bases agree with TRBD2. The CDR3 contains 16 residues. The ends lost 4 bases at V and 0 bases at J; junction bases unmatched: 1. Germline V gives CDR1 SGHRS, CDR2 YFSETQ. The CDR3: CASSASGGANTGELFF. The DNA of the CDR3 is TGCGCCAGCAGCGCTAGCGGGGGGGCGAACACCGGGGAGCTGTTTTTT.

The chain joins TRBV29-1 to TRBJ2-7, with TRBD2 as a possible D gene (6 bases). Trimming pared 0 bases from V and 2 bases from J, leaving 8 bases between. Germline assignment: CDR1 SQVTM and CDR2 ANQGSEA. CDR3 size: 13 residues. The CDR3 spells CSVEDSGAYEQYF. Here the CDR3 DNA reads TGCAGCGTTGAAGACTCGGGGGCCTACGAGCAGTACTTC.

The rearrangement joins TRBV5-5 to TRBJ2-7, with D possibly matching TRBD2 (5 bases). Germline assignment: CDR1 SGHKS and CDR2 YYEKEE (reference sequence). The ends were cut back, 4 bases at V and 3 bases at J, with 8 bases in the middle. The CDR3 runs 12 residues. CDR3 protein: CASSTGVYEQYF. The DNA for the CDR3 is TGTGCCAGCAGCACCGGGGTCTACGAGCAGTACTTC.

This sequence joins TRBV5-1 and TRBJ2-2, with TRBD2 matching over 9 bases. The CDR3 covers 16 residues. V gave up 0 bases and J gave up 5 bases; unmatched junction bases: 5. CDR1 and CDR2 (germline): SGHRS, YFSETQ. In DNA form, the CDR3 reads TGCGCCAGCAGCTTGGCCTCAGCGGGAGGAACCGGGGAGCTGTTTTTT. It yields the protein CASSLASAGGTGELFF. Using reference TRBV5-1 and TRBJ2-2 for the parts outside the CDR3, the full variable domain is KAGVTQTPRYLIKTRGQQVTLSCSPISGHRSVSWYQQTPGQGLQFLFEYFSETQRNKGNFPGRFSGRQFSNSRSEMNVSTLELGDSALYLCASSLASAGGTGELFFGEGSRLTVL.

The J gene is TRBJ2-1, the V gene TRBV7-2; 7 bases line up with TRBD2. V dropped 5 bases and J dropped 8; count of bases not matched to a gene: 12. This CDR3 is 15 amino acids long. Germline V gene lookup returns CDR1 SGHTA and CDR2 FQGNSA. For the CDR3, the DNA is TGTGCCAGCAGCGACCATTGGGAGCGGGGCGATGAGCAGTTCTTC. It encodes CASSDHWERGDEQFF.

In its sample, this clone was seen once. The chain uses TRBV18 and TRBJ2-3, with 8 bases aligning to TRBD1. Germline trimming cut 6 bases from V and 3 bases from J; bases unmatched to any gene: 8. CDR3 size: 15 residues. Germline CDR1 reads KGHSH; CDR2 reads LQKENI. The CDR3 sequence is CASSANRGATDTQYF. The CDR3 region has the DNA TGTGCCAGCTCGGCGAACAGGGGGGCGACAGATACGCAGTATTTT.

V gene TRBV9 combines with J gene TRBJ1-1; 9 bases are shared with TRBD1. There are 12 residues in the CDR3. Germline V CDR1 and CDR2: SGDLS, YYNGEE. Trimming cost V 3 bases and J 8 bases; bases outside gene matches: 2. The chain's CDR3 is CASSGGQGEAFF. The CDR3 region has the DNA TGTGCCAGCAGCGGGGGACAGGGAGAAGCTTTCTTT.

The chain employs TRBV7-7 and TRBJ2-5; 8 nucleotides match TRBD1. Germline CDR1 is SSHAT and CDR2 is FNYEAQ (reference sequence). The CDR3 totals 15 residues. V lost 3 bases to trimming and J lost 5 bases; unmatched junction nucleotides: 8. CDR3 loop: CASSFIDRGMETQYF. The CDR3 region has the DNA TGTGCCAGCAGCTTTATCGACAGGGGTATGGAGACCCAGTACTTC.

The chain recombines TRBV6-5 with TRBJ1-1; unclear D gene. Germline values: CDR1 MNHEY, CDR2 SVGAGI. The CDR3 loop spans 13 amino acids. Trimming removed 5 bases at V and 3 bases at J, with 10 bases between. The CDR3 region is CASSRVGDTEAFF. The CDR3 DNA reads as TGTGCCAGCAGTCGTGTGGGCGACACTGAAGCTTTCTTT.

In DNA, the CDR3 is TGCGCCAGCAGCCAAGGATCAGGGGGCAGGGACTATGGCTACACCTTC. Encoded protein: CASSQGSGGRDYGYTF. The chain has TRBV4-1 and TRBJ1-2; TRBD1 matches at 8 bases. CDR3 size: 16 residues. Germline lookup yields CDR1 MGHRA and CDR2 YSYEKL. Trimming at V came to 1 base and at J to 3 bases, leaving 7 bases not matched to a gene.

The chain links TRBV5-6 to TRBJ1-6; D perhaps matches TRBD1 (5 bases). V was cut by 0 bases and J by 10 bases, with 11 bases left in between. Per the germline V gene, CDR1 is SGHDT and CDR2 is YYEEEE. The CDR3 spans 14 residues. CDR3 coding DNA: TGTGCCAGCAGCTTGGAAAGGGGTGACTCACCCCTCCACTTT. Translating gives CASSLERGDSPLHF.

J is TRBJ1-2 and V is TRBV3-1 (or the pseudogene TRBV3-2), with D perhaps TRBD1 (6 bases). CDR1 and CDR2 from the germline V gene are LGHDT and YNNKEL (reference sequence). This CDR3 is 13 amino acids long. Trimming removed 0 bases at V and 7 bases at J, with 9 bases between. CDR3 DNA sequence: TGTGCCAGCAGCCAAGAGGGGGCGAGTGGCTACACCTTC. This codes for CASSQEGASGYTF.

The V gene is TRBV7-6, the J gene TRBJ2-1; TRBD2 matches 7 bases. The CDR3 consists of 15 residues. The V gene end was trimmed by 3 bases and the J gene end by 4 bases; junction bases not matched to a gene: 6. Germline loops: CDR1 SGHVS, CDR2 FNYEAQ. CDR3 amino acids: CASSLFERGYNEQFF. CDR3 coding DNA: TGTGCCAGCAGCTTGTTCGAGCGGGGTTACAATGAGCAGTTCTTC.